These T cell receptor beta chains were read from a single sample in a study of human T cells and chemical hapten exposure. TCRdb analysed the RACE reads with MiXCR anew, one entry per CDR3 protein. Of about 120,000 distinct CDR3 sequences in the sample, over 9% are singletons; the top ten hold 2.4%. The source was whole blood, collected in connection with sensitization to the hapten diphenylcyclopropenone (DPC). The source of these receptors is a woman between 50 and 59 years old with alopecia areata. Some clones in this sample may be carry-over from other donors' samples. CDR3s include the opening cysteine and the closing phenylalanine or tryptophan. The D gene is left open where the match is weak. Rows may omit the clone size; those that give it use once, few, many or a size class.

j_call | d_call | v_call | clone_size | cdr3_nt | cdr3_aa
TRBJ2-3 | TRBD2 | TRBV6-2/TRBV6-3 | many | TGTGCCAGCAGTCCGAGACTAGCGGGAGGTGATACGCAGTATTTT | CASSPRLAGGDTQYF
TRBJ1-1 | . | TRBV4-1 | few | TGCGCCAGCAGCCATTCAGGCAGGGCGAACACTGAAGCTTTCTTT | CASSHSGRANTEAFF
TRBJ2-3 | . | TRBV29-1 | . | TGCAGCGTTGAGCCGCCGGTCACAGATACGCAGTATTTT | CSVEPPVTDTQYF
TRBJ1-1 | . | TRBV29-1 | many | TGCAGCGTTGATCGGGACCGGTACACTGAAGCTTTCTTT | CSVDRDRYTEAFF
TRBJ2-5 | TRBD1 | TRBV11-3 | . | TGTGCCAGCAGCTCAGGACAGGGAGAGCAAGAGACCCAGTACTTC | CASSSGQGEQETQYF
TRBJ1-1 | TRBD1 | TRBV6-4 | few | TGTGCCAGCAGGGAGCACAGGGGGTCGGGCACTGAAGCTTTCTTT | CASREHRGSGTEAFF
TRBJ2-3 | . | TRBV9 | few | TGTGCCAGCAGCGGGTCTCTCCGCACAGATACGCAGTATTTT | CASSGSLRTDTQYF
TRBJ2-3 | TRBD2 | TRBV9 | . | TGTGCCAGCAGCTTGATGGGACTAGCGGCTAGCACAGATACGCAGTATTTT | CASSLMGLAASTDTQYF
TRBJ1-5 | . | TRBV12-3/TRBV12-4 | many | TGTGCCAGCAGTTTACGCCATCAGCCCCAGCATTTT | CASSLRHQPQHF
TRBJ1-1 | TRBD1 | TRBV24-1 | many | TGTGCCACCAGTGACGGACAGGTGAACACTGAAGCTTTCTTT | CATSDGQVNTEAFF
TRBJ2-1 | . | TRBV7-2 | . | TGTGCCAGCAGCTTAAGAGGCAACTTGGGCAATGAGCAGTTCTTC | CASSLRGNLGNEQFF
TRBJ2-1 | TRBD1 | TRBV18 | . | TGTGCCAGCTCCGTGGACAGGGGGCCGGAGCAGTTCTTC | CASSVDRGPEQFF
TRBJ2-5 | TRBD2 | TRBV7-8 | many | TGTGCCAGCAGCGTAAGAGCGGGAGTCGAGACCCAGTACTTC | CASSVRAGVETQYF
TRBJ2-1 | . | TRBV5-6 | few | TGTGCCAGCAGCTTGGGGACAGCACCCAATGAGCAGTTCTTC | CASSLGTAPNEQFF
TRBJ1-5 | . | TRBV29-1 | few | TGCAGCGTTATGGCCAGGGTGGGTCAGCCCCAGCATTTT | CSVMARVGQPQHF
TRBJ2-1 | . | TRBV7-9 | . | TGTGCCAGCAGCTACGACAGGGAGCAGTTCTTC | CASSYDREQFF
TRBJ1-1 | . | TRBV2 | few | TGTGCCAGCAGTGAGTCCACTGAAGCTTTCTTT | CASSESTEAFF
TRBJ1-1 | . | TRBV6-5 | . | TGTGCCAGGAGACAATCCTTGAACACTGAAGCTTTCTTT | CARRQSLNTEAFF
TRBJ1-5 | . | TRBV7-9 | few | TGTGCCAGCAGCCACGAGGGGCGGAATCAGCCCCAGCATTTT | CASSHEGRNQPQHF
TRBJ2-5 | . | TRBV4-3 | . | TGCGCCAGCAGCCAAGATGCCGATGGTCAGGGGGAGACCCAGTACTTC | CASSQDADGQGETQYF
TRBJ2-7 | . | TRBV5-1 | . | TGCGCCAGCAGCTTGGAGACAGCTACTTACTTGGAGCAGTACTTC | CASSLETATYLEQYF
TRBJ1-1 | TRBD1 | TRBV20-1 | few | TGCAGTGCTCGGGACAGGGGAAGAACTGAAGCTTTCTTT | CSARDRGRTEAFF
TRBJ2-7 | . | TRBV4-3 | few | TGCGCCAGCAGCCAAGATCGCGCGTACGAGCAGTACTTC | CASSQDRAYEQYF
TRBJ2-2 | . | TRBV29-1 | . | TGCAGCGTTGAGACGCTCCCGGCAGGAAACACCGGGGAGCTGTTTTTT | CSVETLPAGNTGELFF
TRBJ2-7 | TRBD1 | TRBV7-2 | few | TGTGCCAGCAGCTTAGGGACAGGATTCTACGAGCAGTACTTC | CASSLGTGFYEQYF
TRBJ2-3 | TRBD2 | TRBV20-1 | few | TGCAGTGCTGGACAGATAGCGGGGGGGCCTAGCACAGATACGCAGTATTTT | CSAGQIAGGPSTDTQYF
TRBJ2-7 | TRBD2 | TRBV7-2 | few | TGTGCCAGCAGCCCGTCCCGGGGAGGGGAGCAGTACTTC | CASSPSRGGEQYF
TRBJ2-4 | . | TRBV12-3/TRBV12-4 | many | TGTGCCAGCAGTTCTCGGGACATTCAGTACTTC | CASSSRDIQYF
TRBJ2-7 | TRBD2 | TRBV4-2 | many | TGTGCCAGCAGCCAGGGGGGAGTCGGGAGGGCCGACGAGCAGTACTTC | CASSQGGVGRADEQYF
TRBJ1-1 | . | TRBV9 | . | TGTGCCAGCAGCGGCGACAGCCTTGAAGCTTTCTTT | CASSGDSLEAFF
TRBJ2-7 | . | TRBV28 | . | TGTGCCAGCAGTTTGAGGGGTTACGGCTACGAGCAGTACTTC | CASSLRGYGYEQYF
TRBJ1-1 | TRBD1 | TRBV3-1 | . | TGTGCCAGCAGCCCCCGACAGGGTAGGAACACTGAAGCTTTCTTT | CASSPRQGRNTEAFF
TRBJ2-1 | . | TRBV20-1 | many | TGCAGTGCTAGGGGGAGTACCGGGTACAATGAGCAGTTCTTC | CSARGSTGYNEQFF
TRBJ2-5 | TRBD1 | TRBV5-5 | many | TGTGCCAGCGTTACAGGGGCGCAAGAGACCCAGTACTTC | CASVTGAQETQYF
TRBJ2-5 | . | TRBV28 | few | TGTGCCAGCACCCTACAGGGAAACGAGGTTGAGACCCAGTACTTC | CASTLQGNEVETQYF
TRBJ1-4 | TRBD1 | TRBV4-3 | . | TGCGCCAGCAGCCAAGCGGGACAGGGATTTAATGAAAAACTGTTTTTT | CASSQAGQGFNEKLFF
TRBJ2-5 | . | TRBV20-1 | many | TGCAGTGCTAGAGATATAACAGAGAGTTTGGAGACCCAGTACTTC | CSARDITESLETQYF
TRBJ2-7 | . | TRBV27 | few | TGTGCCAGCAGTTACAGGGGGGGTGCCTACGAGCAGTACTTC | CASSYRGGAYEQYF
TRBJ2-3 | . | TRBV7-2 | many | TGTGCCAGCAGCTTAGCCTTGGCGGGAAGCACAGATACGCAGTATTTT | CASSLALAGSTDTQYF
TRBJ1-6 | . | TRBV7-2 | . | TGTGCCAGCAGCTTAGGGGGACCGAGTAGTTCACCCCTCCACTTT | CASSLGGPSSSPLHF
TRBJ2-3 | . | TRBV2 | few | TGTGCCAGCAGTGTACGGGGGCGCGGGACAGATACGCAGTATTTT | CASSVRGRGTDTQYF
TRBJ2-3 | TRBD2 | TRBV7-6 | many | TGTGCCAGCAGCTTAGCGGCGGGAGGGCCCGCAGATACGCAGTATTTT | CASSLAAGGPADTQYF
TRBJ2-7 | TRBD1 | TRBV12-3/TRBV12-4 | few | TGTGCCAGCAGTCCCCGGCGGCAGGGGGCGCACGAGCAGTACTTC | CASSPRRQGAHEQYF
TRBJ2-3 | . | TRBV9 | many | TGTGCCAGCAGCGTGCAAGTCTATAGCACAGATACGCAGTATTTT | CASSVQVYSTDTQYF
TRBJ2-3 | . | TRBV9 | few | TGTGCCAGCAGCGTAGCGGGAAGCACAGATACGCAGTATTTT | CASSVAGSTDTQYF
TRBJ1-1 | . | TRBV9 | few | TGTGCCAGCAGCGCCCGACCGTTGAACACTGAAGCTTTCTTT | CASSARPLNTEAFF
TRBJ1-1 | . | TRBV20-1 | few | TGCAGTGCTAGTGTGGGGGGCCTGGGGACTGAAGCTTTCTTT | CSASVGGLGTEAFF
TRBJ2-6 | . | TRBV27 | few | TGTGCCAGCCGAGTCCCTGGGGCCAACGTCCTGACTTTC | CASRVPGANVLTF
TRBJ1-1 | . | TRBV6-5 | . | TGTGCCAGCAGTTACTCCGGGGCCGGGACTGAAGCTTTCTTT | CASSYSGAGTEAFF
TRBJ1-1 | . | TRBV4-2 | few | TGTGCCAGCAGCCAGGATCTTAGGGGGTCCACTGAAGCTTTCTTT | CASSQDLRGSTEAFF
TRBJ2-5 | . | TRBV6-2/TRBV6-3 | . | TGTGCCAGCAGTTACTCGAATCTCAGGGCGGAGGAGACCCAGTACTTC | CASSYSNLRAEETQYF
TRBJ1-5 | TRBD1 | TRBV6-6 | few | TGTGCCAGCAGTTACCCGGACAGGTTAGATCAGCCCCAGCATTTT | CASSYPDRLDQPQHF